This T cell receptor beta chain was sequenced in a study of blood T cell repertoires in COVID-19. The protocol was immunoSEQ multiplex PCR, while the TCRdb copy is restricted to in-frame clones and leaves out a portion. The sample gives 210,000 or so clones, nearly 90% of which show up once; 0.5% to 0.75% is in the top ten. The TCR was taken from a man aged 50 to 60 with acute or convalescent COVID-19. Sequencing used peripheral blood.

The CDR3 is CASSQGSGSGDEQFF. The CDR3 DNA is TGTGCCAGCAGCCAAGGCAGCGGGAGTGGGGATGAGCAGTTCTTC. V and J are TRBV3-1 (or the pseudogene TRBV3-2) and TRBJ2-1; 8 nucleotides agree with TRBD2. V was pared by 1 base and J by 8 bases, with 7 bases of the junction left unmatched. CDR1 and CDR2 from the germline V gene are LGHDT and YNNKEL (reference sequence). The CDR3 consists of 15 residues.